Each of the 12 T cell receptor beta chains below was sequenced from the same sample in a study of T cells after yellow fever vaccination. TCRdb re-analysed the 5' RACE reads in MiXCR, keeping a single row per CDR3 protein. The sample lists some 600,000 distinct CDR3 sequences; around 12% were seen once. The sequencing used PBMCs, collected on the day of the yellow fever booster vaccination. Receptors originate from a man aged 30 to 45 who received the YFV17D yellow fever vaccine.

This clonotype was detected only a few times. The rearrangement links TRBV7-9 to TRBJ1-2; unclear D gene. Per germline, CDR1 SEHNR and CDR2 FQNEAQ (reference sequence). This CDR3 contains 15 residues. The ends were cut back, 1 base at V and 5 bases at J, with 14 bases in the middle. CDR3 in amino acids: CASSLGYQTPYGYTF. Here the CDR3 DNA reads TGTGCCAGCAGCTTAGGTTATCAAACCCCGTATGGCTACACCTTC.

This clonotype was counted at least ten times. The gene calls are TRBV20-1 and TRBJ1-2; TRBD1 matches at 8 bases. Germline V gene data show CDR1 as DFQATT and CDR2 as SNEGSKA (reference sequence). Trimming removed 6 bases from V and 8 bases from J; junction bases left unmatched: 8. There are 12 residues in the CDR3. Here the CDR3 DNA reads TGCAGTGCCAAGGACAGGGATATAGGCTACACCTTC. Translating gives CSAKDRDIGYTF.

This clonotype was seen only a few times. V is TRBV7-3 and J is TRBJ2-1; D remains ambiguous. Germline CDR1 and CDR2: SGHTA and FQGTGA. This CDR3 region has 16 residues. Trimming pared 2 bases from V and 0 bases from J, leaving 11 bases between. The CDR3 is CASSLVDRSSYNEQFF. CDR3 sequence (DNA): TGTGCCAGCAGCTTAGTGGACCGGAGCTCCTACAATGAGCAGTTCTTC.

This clonotype occurred a few times. The chain carries TRBV5-1 and TRBJ2-4; D unresolved. V dropped 0 bases and J dropped 1 base, with 11 bases sitting between them. Per the germline V gene, CDR1 is SGHRS and CDR2 is YFSETQ. This CDR3 has 16 residues. CDR3 coding DNA: TGCGCCAGCAGCTTGGCTCCCTACGGGGCCAAAAACATTCAGTACTTC. Translation gives CASSLAPYGAKNIQYF.

A note on this clonotype: The junction differs from germline at one of its ends, possibly a read error. V usage is TRBV6-1 and J usage is TRBJ1-5; D is unresolved. The CDR3 is 13 amino acids. The V gene's germline CDR1 is MNHNS and CDR2 SASEGT. The CDR3 sequence: CACREGSNQPQHF. The CDR3 coding sequence is TGTGCCTGCAGAGAGGGTAGCAATCAGCCCCAGCATTTT.

Ten or more counts support this clonotype. This chain uses TRBV18 with TRBJ2-2; TRBD1 agrees at 9 bases. This CDR3 contains 15 residues. Germline V gene lookup returns CDR1 KGHSH and CDR2 LQKENI. With 5 bases clipped from V and 4 bases from J, the junction kept 5 bases outside the gene matches. CDR3 nucleotides: TGTGCCAGCTCAACGGGACAGGGTGTCACCGGGGAGCTGTTTTTT. As protein: CASSTGQGVTGELFF.

This rearrangement joins TRBV7-2 to TRBJ2-3; no definite D call. Germline V lookup: CDR1 SGHTA, CDR2 FQGNSA. CDR3 length equals 12 residues. Trimming removed 6 bases from V and 6 bases from J, with 10 bases in between. CDR3 DNA sequence: TGTGCCAGCAGTCCAAAAATGGATACGCAGTATTTT. Translating it yields CASSPKMDTQYF.

At least ten counts were recorded for this clonotype. The gene calls are TRBV5-1 and TRBJ2-3; perhaps D is TRBD1 or TRBD2 (6 bases each). CDR3 length: 14 amino acids. CDR1 and CDR2 (germline): SGHRS, YFSETQ. V was shortened by 3 bases and J by 4 bases, with 12 bases between the two germline ends. The CDR3 loop is CASSSEGGPDTQYF. DNA of the CDR3: TGCGCCAGCAGCTCCGAGGGGGGTCCAGATACGCAGTATTTT.

This clonotype was seen ten or more times. V gene TRBV7-6 combines with J gene TRBJ2-5; D call uncertain. Germline values: CDR1 SGHVS, CDR2 FNYEAQ. V lost 4 bases to trimming and J lost 5 bases, with 11 bases between them. This CDR3 is built from 13 residues. The CDR3, as DNA: TGTGCCAGCAGCTGGGATTTGCGGGAGACCCAGTACTTC. Encoded protein: CASSWDLRETQYF.

The chain recombines TRBV20-1 with TRBJ2-3; 10 nucleotides line up with TRBD2. Trimming at V came to 2 bases and at J to 4 bases, leaving 6 bases not matched to a gene. The V gene's germline CDR1 is DFQATT and CDR2 SNEGSKA (reference sequence). The CDR3 consists of 15 residues. CDR3 sequence: CSARTLAGVSDTQYF. The CDR3 DNA reads as TGCAGTGCTAGAACCCTAGCGGGAGTGTCAGATACGCAGTATTTT.

This clonotype was detected only a few times. This chain links TRBV7-3 with TRBJ1-1; D uncertain. There are 14 residues in the CDR3. Trimming pared 2 bases from V and 1 base from J, leaving 8 bases between. Per the germline V gene, CDR1 is SGHTA and CDR2 is FQGTGA. The CDR3 spells CASSLGLKNTEAFF. The CDR3 DNA sequence: TGTGCCAGCAGCTTAGGGTTGAAGAACACTGAAGCTTTCTTT.

This clonotype appeared many times. The chain links TRBV4-2 to TRBJ1-5; no clear D. Germline lookup yields CDR1 LGHNA and CDR2 YNFKEQ. V lost 1 base and J lost 6, with 13 bases in between. This CDR3 is 15 amino acids long. DNA for the CDR3: TGTGCCAGCAGCCAAGCCTCGGGGAGAAGTCAGCCCCAGCATTTT. Residues: CASSQASGRSQPQHF.